Only a few counts were recorded for the clone carrying this TCR beta chain. Its specificity is unknown. The data were obtained in a study of cytomegalovirus exposure and HLA in healthy donors. The CDR3 runs 18 residues. Germline V gene data show CDR1 as SGHNT and CDR2 as YYREEE (reference sequence). J gave up 4 bases and V 4 bases, and 9 bases lay outside the gene matches. It was with 60 Vbeta and 13 Jbeta primers that the PCR ran. The repertoire was sequenced with immunoSEQ multiplex PCR; TCRdb's copy has only in-frame clones and lacks some. The sample holds approximately 93,000 clones, around 73% seen once. Healthy bone marrow donors formed the donor group. General study findings and limits: Most observed TCR sequences were rare, whereas some public TCRs were detected in many donors. Sequencing likely caused a cluster of highly shared sequence variants. In a later analysis, several top co-occurrence clusters appeared linked to parvovirus B19, influenza, CMV and Epstein-Barr virus.

The source material was PBMCs. The origin of this receptor is a woman aged 35 to 49 in good health and CMV-seronegative. The chain carries TRBV5-4 and TRBJ2-2; TRBD2 agrees at 14 bases. The CDR3 DNA is TGTGCCAGCAGCGCAACCGGGACTAGCGGGAGAGGCACCGGGGAGCTGTTTTTT. It specifies CASSATGTSGRGTGELFF. The whole variable domain, remainder taken from reference TRBV5-4 and TRBJ2-2, is ETGVTQSPTHLIKTRGQQVTLRCSSQSGHNTVSWYQQALGQGPQFIFQYYREEENGRGNFPPRFSGLQFPNYSSELNVNALELDDSALYLCASSATGTSGRGTGELFFGEGSRLTVL.